Listed below are T cell receptor beta chains from one sample, sequenced in a study of cytomegalovirus exposure and HLA in healthy donors. TCRdb keeps only in-frame clones here, not all; method: immunoSEQ multiplex PCR. The repertoire holds 180,000 or so clones, 70% to 85% seen once, with roughly 0.097% in the top ten. Sequencing was performed on PBMCs. The receptors were gathered from a boy aged 2 to 10 in good health and CMV-seronegative. The CDR3 runs from the conserved cysteine through the conserved F or W. A D gene is named only where the DNA matches it firmly. Clone size is stated in some rows and not others, as once, few, many or a class when expanded.

CASSPWTGSIADTQYF	TGTGCCAGCAGTCCCTGGACAGGTTCTATCGCAGATACGCAGTATTTT	TRBJ2-3	TRBD1	TRBV2	-
CASSLAPTGPLGRNEQFF	TGTGCCAGCAGCTTGGCCCCTACAGGGCCTCTGGGTCGCAATGAGCAGTTCTTC	TRBJ2-1	-	TRBV5-6	-
CASSNPGGEQFF	TGTGCCAGCAGCAATCCCGGGGGTGAGCAGTTCTTC	TRBJ2-1	-	TRBV7-6	-
CSATRGYTF	TGCAGCGCCACGAGGGGCTACACCTTC	TRBJ1-2	-	TRBV20-1	-
CASSFGQGKAGELFF	TGTGCCAGCAGTTTCGGACAGGGGAAAGCCGGGGAGCTGTTTTTT	TRBJ2-2	TRBD1	TRBV14	few
CSVLARGRFEAFF	TGCAGCGTCCTGGCGAGGGGGCGATTTGAAGCTTTCTTT	TRBJ1-1	TRBD1	TRBV29-1	-
CAWGPGINGEAFF	TGTGCCTGGGGCCCTGGTATCAACGGGGAAGCTTTCTTT	TRBJ1-1	-	TRBV30	-
CASSYGLPHSIAQYF	TGTGCCAGCAGTTACGGGCTACCCCACTCAATTGCCCAGTACTTC	TRBJ2-5	-	TRBV6-5	-
CASSVGDAAGGGYTF	TGTGCCAGCAGCGTAGGGGACGCGGCGGGGGGTGGCTACACCTTC	TRBJ1-2	-	TRBV9	few
CASSFGGATNEKLFF	TGTGCCAGCAGCTTTGGGGGGGCAACTAATGAAAAACTGTTTTTT	TRBJ1-4	-	TRBV7-9	once
CASSQYPSLPVKTVFGNSPLHF	TGCGCCAGCAGCCAATACCCTTCACTACCCGTCAAGACAGTCTTCGGGAATTCACCCCTCCACTTT	TRBJ1-6	-	TRBV4-1	-
CASPALDSNTGELFF	TGTGCCAGCCCCGCCCTAGACTCGAACACCGGGGAGCTGTTTTTT	TRBJ2-2	-	TRBV7-9	-
CSARDRETQYF	TGCAGTGCTAGAGATCGGGAGACCCAGTACTTC	TRBJ2-5	-	TRBV20-1	-
CASSLTGLAGELFF	TGTGCCAGCAGCTTGACAGGGTTGGCCGGGGAGCTGTTTTTT	TRBJ2-2	-	TRBV5-4	-
CASTSRHNRGNEQFF	TGTGCCAGCACCTCTCGGCATAACCGGGGGAATGAGCAGTTCTTC	TRBJ2-1	-	TRBV21-1	-
CASSVRTGLLSSYNEQFF	TGTGCCAGCAGCGTAAGGACAGGTTTATTAAGCTCCTACAATGAGCAGTTCTTC	TRBJ2-1	TRBD1	TRBV9	-
CASSNLCGQRLRDEKLFF	TGTGCCAGCAGCAACCTGTGTGGACAGAGGCTGAGGGATGAAAAACTGTTTTTT	TRBJ1-4	-	TRBV21-1	-
CASSPTLAGGPYEQYF	TGTGCCAGCTCACCAACACTAGCGGGGGGGCCCTACGAGCAGTACTTC	TRBJ2-7	TRBD2	TRBV18	few
CASSLNVGAGTDTQYF	TGTGCCAGCAGCTTAAATGTGGGGGCCGGCACAGATACGCAGTATTTT	TRBJ2-3	-	TRBV7-3	-
CASYYPGSPTF	TGTGCCAGCTACTACCCAGGGTCTCCTACCTTC	TRBJ1-2	-	TRBV6-6	-
CASSHGQGINEKLFF	TGTGCCAGCAGCCACGGACAGGGGATTAATGAAAAACTGTTTTTT	TRBJ1-4	TRBD1	TRBV5-6	-
CASSLAASIYNEQFF	TGTGCCAGCAGCTTAGCAGCTAGCATCTACAATGAGCAGTTCTTC	TRBJ2-1	-	TRBV7-2	-
CASSATGTSGNEQFF	TGTGCCAGCAGCGCGACCGGGACTAGCGGCAATGAGCAGTTCTTC	TRBJ2-1	TRBD2	TRBV9	-
CASSYGGFNTGELFF	TGTGCCAGCAGTTACGGAGGATTCAACACCGGGGAGCTGTTTTTT	TRBJ2-2	-	TRBV6-5	few
CASSRTGSYYEQYF	TGTGCCAGCAGCCGTACAGGGTCCTACTACGAGCAGTACTTC	TRBJ2-7	-	TRBV11-1	-
CASSEYPGGFEKLFF	TGTGCCAGCAGTGAATACCCAGGGGGCTTTGAAAAACTGTTTTTT	TRBJ1-4	TRBD1	TRBV6-1	-
CASSPLLQGEGTDTQYF	TGTGCCAGCTCACCCCTTCTACAGGGGGAAGGCACAGATACGCAGTATTTT	TRBJ2-3	TRBD1	TRBV18	-
CASSPTGSNMGAEAFF	TGTGCCAGCAGCCCGACAGGGTCCAACATGGGCGCTGAAGCTTTCTTT	TRBJ1-1	TRBD1	TRBV5-4	-
CASSFRGGALETQYF	TGTGCCAGCAGCTTCCGCGGGGGGGCCTTAGAGACCCAGTACTTC	TRBJ2-5	TRBD2	TRBV7-2	-
CASSQEANINYGYTF	TGCGCCAGCAGCCAAGAAGCGAACATTAACTATGGCTACACCTTC	TRBJ1-2	-	TRBV4-1	once
CASSVAGGGPPETQYF	TGTGCCAGCAGCGTAGCGGGCGGGGGCCCCCCAGAGACCCAGTACTTC	TRBJ2-5	-	TRBV9	few
CATSRDPGTSHEQKTQYF	TGTGCCACCAGCAGAGATCCCGGGACTAGTCACGAGCAGAAGACCCAGTACTTC	TRBJ2-5	TRBD2	TRBV15	-
CASSPGQGAVYEQYF	TGTGCCAGCAGCCCCGGACAGGGGGCCGTCTACGAGCAGTACTTC	TRBJ2-7	TRBD1	TRBV27	-
CASSLRTSGGRDTQYF	TGTGCCAGCAGTCTCCGGACTAGCGGGGGAAGGGATACGCAGTATTTT	TRBJ2-3	TRBD2	TRBV11-2	-
CAIKQGEGQPQHF	TGTGCCATCAAACAGGGTGAAGGCCAGCCCCAGCATTTT	TRBJ1-5	-	TRBV10-3	-
CASSRTGGRDQPQHF	TGTGCCAGCAGCCGGACAGGGGGAAGGGATCAGCCCCAGCATTTT	TRBJ1-5	TRBD1	TRBV5-6	-
CASSPDPGSIGYTF	TGTGCCAGCAGCCCGGACCCAGGGTCGATTGGCTACACCTTC	TRBJ1-2	-	TRBV5-4	-
CASAEGGQGTYNEQFF	TGTGCCAGCGCCGAGGGGGGACAGGGGACCTACAATGAGCAGTTCTTC	TRBJ2-1	TRBD1	TRBV2	-
CASSFRVRNSPLHF	TGTGCCAGCAGTTTTCGGGTGAGAAATTCACCCCTCCACTTT	TRBJ1-6	-	TRBV27	-
CASGQGQGKEKLFF	TGTGCTAGTGGTCAGGGACAGGGTAAGGAAAAACTGTTTTTT	TRBJ1-4	TRBD1	TRBV12-5	once
CASTPTRATNEKLFF	TGTGCCAGCACCCCTACGCGTGCAACTAATGAAAAACTGTTTTTT	TRBJ1-4	-	TRBV4-2	-
CSVMGVSNTEAFF	TGCAGCGTGATGGGAGTCTCGAACACTGAAGCTTTCTTT	TRBJ1-1	-	TRBV29-1	-
CASSERRGNEEVNTEAFF	TGTGCCAGCAGTGAACGGCGGGGTAATGAGGAGGTGAACACTGAAGCTTTCTTT	TRBJ1-1	-	TRBV6-1	few
CASSPQGETDTQYF	TGTGCCAGCAGTCCACAGGGAGAGACAGATACGCAGTATTTT	TRBJ2-3	-	TRBV27	-
CASSLSVGDYGYTF	TGTGCCAGCAGCTTGTCGGTCGGTGACTATGGCTACACCTTC	TRBJ1-2	-	TRBV5-4	-
CASSLGALQETQYF	TGCGCCAGCAGCTTGGGGGCTCTACAAGAGACCCAGTACTTC	TRBJ2-5	-	TRBV5-1	-
CASSTLAGGREQFF	TGTGCCAGCAGCACACTAGCGGGGGGGCGTGAGCAGTTCTTC	TRBJ2-1	TRBD2	TRBV7-8	-
CASRSGGNTDTQYF	TGTGCCAGCCGCAGCGGGGGGAACACAGATACGCAGTATTTT	TRBJ2-3	TRBD2	TRBV5-4	-
CASSPAGSAGSYGYTF	TGTGCCAGCTCACCGGCCGGTTCAGCAGGGTCATATGGCTACACCTTC	TRBJ1-2	-	TRBV18	-
CASSQERGGANTEAFF	TGCGCCAGCAGCCAAGAGAGGGGGGGGGCGAACACTGAAGCTTTCTTT	TRBJ1-1	-	TRBV4-1	-
CASSVIQGARNTGELFF	TGTGCCAGTAGCGTAATACAGGGGGCTAGAAACACCGGGGAGCTGTTTTTT	TRBJ2-2	TRBD1	TRBV19	-
CASSLVRTGPAFF	TGTGCCAGCAGCTTGGTCCGGACAGGCCCAGCTTTCTTT	TRBJ1-1	TRBD1	TRBV5-4	-
CASSAGRSEAFF	TGTGCCAGCAGTGCAGGGAGGTCTGAAGCTTTCTTT	TRBJ1-1	-	TRBV6-5	-
CASSAPQKGWGGQFF	TGTGCCAGCAGCGCCCCCCAGAAGGGGTGGGGCGGACAGTTCTTC	TRBJ2-1	-	TRBV9	-
CASSQVLSADTQYF	TGCGCCAGCAGCCAAGTGCTATCTGCAGATACGCAGTATTTT	TRBJ2-3	-	TRBV4-3	-
CASSLTWSTGELFF	TGTGCCAGCAGCTTAACATGGAGCACCGGGGAGCTGTTTTTT	TRBJ2-2	-	TRBV7-3	-
CASSEWVGEETQYF	TGTGCCAGCAGTGAATGGGTAGGAGAAGAGACCCAGTACTTC	TRBJ2-5	-	TRBV6-5	-
CASSLGLAGGQETQYF	TGTGCCAGCAGCTTAGGGCTAGCGGGGGGACAAGAGACCCAGTACTTC	TRBJ2-5	TRBD2	TRBV7-9	-
CASSPRGLSSYNEQFF	TGTGCCAGCAGCCCCCGGGGGTTAAGCTCCTACAATGAGCAGTTCTTC	TRBJ2-1	-	TRBV7-3	-
CASSLVAGGSEKLFF	TGTGCCAGCAGCTTAGTCGCAGGGGGCAGTGAAAAACTGTTTTTT	TRBJ1-4	TRBD1	TRBV7-9	few